The rows below give T cell receptor beta chains drawn from one sample of a study of T cells after somatic rescue of genetic block. Using immunoSEQ multiplex PCR, the repertoire was profiled, and TCRdb retains in-frame clones only, with some absent. The sample records some 68,000 clones, approximately 90% being singletons. The material sequenced was peripheral blood mononuclear cells (PBMCs). The receptors stem from a man aged 30-40 years. The CDR3 runs from the conserved cysteine through the conserved F or W. D genes are given only for firm matches. Only some rows state a clone size, as once, few, many or a class for expanded clones.

>TRBD1|13|TRBV13|TRBJ2-7|NA
TGTGCCAGCAGCCTACAGGGGGCTTACGAGCAGTACTTC
CASSLQGAYEQYF
>NA|15|TRBV7-7|TRBJ2-2|NA
TGTGCTAGCAGCTTAGCCTCCGGGCGCGGCGGGGAGCTGTTTTTT
CASSLASGRGGELFF
>TRBD1|16|TRBV5-1|TRBJ1-1|NA
TGCGCCAGCAGCCAAACCGGGACAGGGTCGCGCACTGAAGCTTTCTTT
CASSQTGTGSRTEAFF
>NA|13|TRBV2|TRBJ2-7|once
TGTGCCAGCCGGTTCGCCAGGGCGGGCGAGCAGTACTTC
CASRFARAGEQYF
>NA|16|TRBV5-5|TRBJ2-1|NA
TGTGCCAGCAGCCCCTCAACAGGTTGGGCTTCGGATGAGCAGTTCTTC
CASSPSTGWASDEQFF
>TRBD1|16|TRBV28|TRBJ2-7|few
TGTGCCAGCAGTTCCTACACAGGGGGCTACTCCTACGAGCAGTACTTC
CASSSYTGGYSYEQYF
>NA|13|TRBV9|TRBJ2-3|NA
TGTGCCAGCAGCGTAGCCTCGTTAGATACGCAGTATTTT
CASSVASLDTQYF
>TRBD2|15|TRBV6-4|TRBJ2-3|NA
TGTGCCAGCAGCGGTAGCGGGGGGGCGGCAGATACGCAGTATTTT
CASSGSGGAADTQYF
>TRBD2|17|TRBV27|TRBJ2-1|NA
TGTGCCAGCAGCTTCTCCGGGGGGTTTGGGTCCTACAATGAGCAGTTCTTC
CASSFSGGFGSYNEQFF
>NA|15|TRBV19|TRBJ1-5|NA
TGTGCCAGTAGTATAGACAGGGTAGGCAATCAGCCCCAGCATTTT
CASSIDRVGNQPQHF
>NA|16|TRBV4-3|TRBJ1-1|NA
TGCGCCAGCAGCCAAGATTCAAGAGGGAAAAGCACTGAAGCTTTCTTT
CASSQDSRGKSTEAFF
>TRBD1|17|TRBV7-2|TRBJ1-2|NA
TGTGCCAGCAGCTTCGGCCGGTTGGGACAGGGGCAGGGGGGCTACACCTTC
CASSFGRLGQGQGGYTF
>NA|13|TRBV25-1|TRBJ2-3|NA
TGTGCCAGCAGACCCATAGGTCCAGATACGCAGTATTTT
CASRPIGPDTQYF
>NA|14|TRBV7-2|TRBJ2-7|NA
TGTGCCAGCAGCCCCGATTCGACACGGAACGAGCAGTACTTC
CASSPDSTRNEQYF
>NA|15|TRBV4-1|TRBJ2-1|NA
TGCGCCAGCAGCCAAGAGTTAAGTTCCTACAATGAGCAGTTCTTC
CASSQELSSYNEQFF
>NA|14|TRBV7-8|TRBJ1-3|NA
TGTGCCAGCAGCTTAGACGGCCAGGGAAACACCATATATTTT
CASSLDGQGNTIYF
>TRBD2|18|TRBV18|TRBJ2-2|NA
TGTGCCAGCTCACCACCGATCCTAGCGGGGCAGGGCACCGGGGAGCTGTTTTTT
CASSPPILAGQGTGELFF
>TRBD1|16|TRBV7-9|TRBJ2-1|NA
TGTGCCAGCAGCCCGTGGACAGGGAGCTCCTACAATGAGCAGTTCTTC
CASSPWTGSSYNEQFF
>NA|14|TRBV2|TRBJ2-2|NA
TGTGCCAGCCGAGCAGGACTGGGGTCGAGGGAGCTGTTTTTT
CASRAGLGSRELFF
>NA|15|TRBV10-3|TRBJ2-1|NA
TGTGCCATCAGTGAGGGACGGCCCCCCTACAATGAGCAGTTCTTC
CAISEGRPPYNEQFF
>NA|11|TRBV11-2|TRBJ2-7|NA
TGTGCCAGCAGAGAATCCTACGAGCAGTACTTC
CASRESYEQYF
>NA|14|TRBV11-2|TRBJ2-1|once
TGTGCCAGCAGCGCCCTGGTTAGGCACAATGAGCAGTTCTTC
CASSALVRHNEQFF
>NA|15|TRBV7-9|TRBJ1-3|NA
TGTGCCAGCAGCCCTTCCTCAGGGAATGGAAACACCATATATTTT
CASSPSSGNGNTIYF
>NA|14|TRBV25-1|TRBJ1-4|NA
TGTGCCAGCAGTGGACAGGCTCATAATGAAAAACTGTTTTTT
CASSGQAHNEKLFF
>NA|14|TRBV7-2|TRBJ2-7|NA
TGTGCCAGCAGCTTAAGACCGCGCCGCAACGAGCAGTACTTC
CASSLRPRRNEQYF
>TRBD1|15|TRBV13|TRBJ1-2|NA
TGTGCCAGCAGCTACACAGGGGCAGCTAACTATGGCTACACCTTC
CASSYTGAANYGYTF
>TRBD1|15|TRBV14|TRBJ2-7|NA
TGTGCCAGCAGCTTTCAAGGGACAGCGTCCTACGAGCAGTACTTC
CASSFQGTASYEQYF
>NA|14|TRBV21-1|TRBJ1-1|NA
TGTGCCAGCAGCCAACGACAGACTGACACTGAAGCTTTCTTT
CASSQRQTDTEAFF
>NA|15|TRBV9|TRBJ1-5|NA
TGTGCCAGCAGCGTAGGGGACGGACTAGGCCAGCCCCAGCATTTT
CASSVGDGLGQPQHF
>NA|15|TRBV5-1|TRBJ2-7|NA
TGCGCCAGCAGCTTGGGTGGTGGGGTTTCCTACGAGCAGTATTTC
CASSLGGGVSYEQYF
>NA|11|TRBV5-1|TRBJ2-7|NA
TGCGCCAGCAAGGGAGAGTACGAGCAGTACTTC
CASKGEYEQYF
>NA|15|TRBV10-2|TRBJ1-4|NA
TGCGCCAGCAGCGAGTCAGCTGCAACTAATGAAAAACTGTTTTTT
CASSESAATNEKLFF
>NA|12|TRBV10-2|TRBJ2-1|NA
TGCGCCAGTCAGGGGGGCTACAATGAGCAGTTCTTC
CASQGGYNEQFF
>TRBD2|16|TRBV6-5|TRBJ2-7|NA
TGTGCCAGCAGTTACCAAAGCGGGAGGGCCGCCTACGAGCAGTACTTC
CASSYQSGRAAYEQYF
>NA|15|TRBV6-4|TRBJ2-1|NA
TGTGCCAGCAGTGAACTCTATGGACAGCCCAATGAGCAGTTCTTC
CASSELYGQPNEQFF
>NA|13|TRBV28|TRBJ1-2|NA
TGTGCCAGCAGTTCGGGGGGTCTGTATGGCTACACCTTC
CASSSGGLYGYTF
>NA|15|TRBV6-5|TRBJ2-2|NA
TGTGCCAGCAGTTCGACTAGATCGGGCACCGGGGAGCTGTTTTTT
CASSSTRSGTGELFF
>NA|11|TRBV20-1|TRBJ1-4|NA
TGCAGTGCTAGAATACGGGAAAAACTGTTTTTT
CSARIREKLFF
>TRBD2|17|TRBV7-2|TRBJ2-3|NA
TGTGCCAGCAGCTTAGTCCTAGCGGGGGGGTCCATGAATACGCAGTATTTT
CASSLVLAGGSMNTQYF
>TRBD1|20|TRBV4-1|TRBJ1-5|NA
TGCGCCAGCAGCCAAGTGACCGCCGGGACAGGGATTTGGGGCAATCAGCCCCAGCATTTT
CASSQVTAGTGIWGNQPQHF
>NA|14|TRBV7-9|TRBJ1-3|NA
TGTGCCAGCAGCCCAGGGTCTGGGGGCAACACCATATATTTT
CASSPGSGGNTIYF
>TRBD2|16|TRBV7-8|TRBJ2-3|NA
TGTGCCAGCAGCTTTAAACTAGCGGGAGGGCCACATACGCAGTATTTT
CASSFKLAGGPHTQYF
>NA|18|TRBV7-8|TRBJ1-6|NA
TGTGCCAGCAGCCTTACCTGGGGTCCCACCAGCCCTAATTCACCCCTCCACTTT
CASSLTWGPTSPNSPLHF
>TRBD2|15|TRBV9|TRBJ2-2|NA
TGTGCCAGCAGCGTAAGCGGGGGGGCAGCCGGGGAGCTGTTTTTT
CASSVSGGAAGELFF
>NA|17|TRBV7-2|TRBJ2-2|NA
TGTGCCAGCGTAACCCAATCGGGGATTTTAAACACCGGGGAGCTGTTTTTT
CASVTQSGILNTGELFF
>NA|15|TRBV27|TRBJ2-4|NA
TGTGCCAGCAGACCCCGGGGGGCTGCCAAAAACATTCAGTACTTC
CASRPRGAAKNIQYF
>TRBD1|14|TRBV6-5|TRBJ1-2|once
TGTGCCAGCAGGGGGGACAGGGGGGTCTATGGCTACACCTTC
CASRGDRGVYGYTF
>TRBD2|15|TRBV7-8|TRBJ2-1|NA
TGTGCCAGCAGCTTGGCGGGACTAGGAAGAAATGAGCAGTTCTTC
CASSLAGLGRNEQFF
>NA|15|TRBV11-2|TRBJ2-4|once
TGTGCCAGCAGCTTAAGGGGGTTAGCCAAAAACATTCAGTACTTC
CASSLRGLAKNIQYF
>NA|14|TRBV9|TRBJ1-4|NA
TGTGCCAGCAGCGAGAGAGAGGGTGGTGAAAAACTGTTTTTT
CASSEREGGEKLFF
>NA|14|TRBV5-5|TRBJ1-2|NA
TGTGCCAGCAGCTTGACAGCCTCGTTAGATGGCTACACCTTC
CASSLTASLDGYTF
>NA|13|TRBV5-5|TRBJ1-2|once
TGTGCCAGCAGCTTGGTTGGAGGCTATGGCTACACCTTC
CASSLVGGYGYTF
>NA|14|TRBV10-1|TRBJ2-2|NA
TGCGCCAGCAGTAGAGGGGGTAACACCGGGGAGCTGTTTTTT
CASSRGGNTGELFF